This TCR beta chain is from a study of technical replicates of blood from a handful of donors. CDR1 and CDR2 from the germline V gene are SGHTA and FQGNSA. This CDR3 contains 14 residues. V was shortened by 5 bases and J by 2 bases, with 12 bases between the two germline ends. Method: immunoSEQ multiplex PCR; TCRdb's copy keeps in-frame clones and lacks some. The sample has more than 80,000 clones, 96% seen once; the top ten hold under 0.4%. The V and J genes are TRBV7-2 and TRBJ1-2; a possible D gene is TRBD1 (6 bases). This sequence was found in a human donor in good health. Sample: T cells isolated from PBMCs. DNA of the CDR3: TGTGCCAGCAGCACCGGGACACAGAACTATGGCTACACCTTC. Translation: CASSTGTQNYGYTF.